The clone carrying this T cell receptor (beta chain) was seen a few times. These data are taken from a study of identical twins. Using its own MiXCR run on the 5' RACE reads, TCRdb lists one record per CDR3 protein. The sample has 500,000 to 550,000 distinct CDR3 sequences; approximately 20% are singletons. These data were likewise used in another study, on yellow fever vaccine responses in identical twins.

The sequence came from a woman under 30 in good health. Sequencing input: CD4+ T cells sorted from blood.

DNA for the CDR3: TGCGCCAGCCGGGACAGCACCTACGAGCAGTACTTC. Translation gives CASRDSTYEQYF. The chain is built from TRBV10-1 and TRBJ2-7; 7 bases agree with TRBD1. Per the germline V gene, CDR1 is WNHNN and CDR2 is SYGVQD (reference sequence). Trimming removed 8 bases from V and 2 bases from J; junction bases left unmatched: 3. The CDR3 runs 12 residues.